This entry describes one TCR beta chain. Its specificity is unknown. This CDR3 has 14 amino acids. With V trimmed by 7 bases and J by 1 base, 7 bases remained unmatched. Germline-derived CDR1 and CDR2 are SGHTA and FQGNSA. The sample originates from a study of T cell responses to AZD1222 COVID-19 vaccine. General observations from the study: Spike-specific TCR repertoires showed rising breadth and depth after two AZD1222 doses. AZD1222 recipients seropositive at baseline numbered only six. Regions 160-218 and 743-854 dominated among vaccine-associated CD4 TCRs spanning spike. After the peak T cell response, and only then, were repertoires sampled.

The protocol was immunoSEQ multiplex PCR, while the TCRdb copy is restricted to in-frame clones and leaves out a portion. The sample has about 100,000 clones, approximately 84% seen once. The clonotype was recovered from an adult in good health. Here the sequenced sample was peripheral blood, taken on day 0 of AZD1222 vaccination. The rearrangement uses TRBV7-2 and TRBJ2-7; 7 bases are shared with TRBD2. CDR3 region: CASTGTKASYEQYF. The DNA of the CDR3 is TGTGCCAGCACTGGGACTAAGGCTTCCTACGAGCAGTACTTC. Together with reference TRBV7-2 and TRBJ2-7, the CDR3 gives the full variable domain: GAGVSQSPSNKVTEKGKDVELRCDPISGHTALYWYRQSLGQGLEFLIYFQGNSAPDKSGLPSDRFSAERTGGSVSTLTIQRTQQEDSAVYLCASTGTKASYEQYFGPGTRLTVT.